What follows is one T cell receptor (beta chain) and its context. The data derive from a study of control samples from healthy donors and cancer patients. Clones were read by immunoSEQ multiplex PCR, and TCRdb kept only the in-frame ones, dropping some. The sample holds 150,000 to 180,000 clones, about 94% seen once. V was clipped by 6 bases and J by 9 bases, with 9 bases between them. Germline CDR1 and CDR2: LNHDA and SQIVND (reference sequence). This CDR3 contains 12 residues. This sequence joins TRBV19 and TRBJ1-6; perhaps TRBD1 as D (6 bases). The sequencing sample was made of blood. The sequence derives from a man aged 40-49 years in good health. CDR3 coding DNA: TGTGCCAGTAGCTCAGGGGCTTCACCCCTCCACTTT. This codes for CASSSGASPLHF.